This T cell receptor (beta chain) was sequenced for a study of blood T cell repertoires in COVID-19. Turning to the study itself: There were acute and convalescent COVID-19 samples, and they came from the United States, Italy and Spain. The analysed material was cDNA or gDNA that came from T cells, B-cell-depleted T cells, or PBMCs.

The CDR3 covers 10 residues. The V end lost 8 bases, the J end lost 7 bases, and 9 bases lay between the germline ends. Germline loops: CDR1 SNHLY, CDR2 FYNNEI. Authors' analysis steps: By means of reference gene primer amplification, nucleated cell counts were estimated. Using immunoSEQ multiplex PCR, the repertoire was profiled, and TCRdb retains in-frame clones only, with some absent. For V, J and clone size, that table is used; D and trimming come from the DNA. The data show about 250,000 clones, with roughly 83% seen just once and about 9% held by the top ten. This rearrangement joins TRBV2 to TRBJ2-7; D gene ambiguous. This receptor was taken from a man older than 75 with acute or convalescent COVID-19. The material sequenced was peripheral blood. CDR3 in DNA: TGTGCCAGCGGAGTCTGGGAGCAGTACTTC. This sequence encodes CASGVWEQYF.